These 27 T cell receptor beta chains originate from one sample sequenced in a study of cytomegalovirus exposure and HLA in healthy donors. Primers for the PCR totalled 60 Vbeta and 13 Jbeta. Sequencing used immunoSEQ multiplex PCR; TCRdb keeps in-frame clones, though not all of them. The table has 170,000 or so clones, approximately 80% seen once. The sequenced material came from PBMCs. Receptor source: a man younger than 35 in good health and CMV-seronegative.

The chain couples TRBV27 to TRBJ1-1; the D is unclear. Germline lookup yields CDR1 MNHEY and CDR2 SMNVEV (reference sequence). The CDR3 length is 16 residues. The germline V and J ends were trimmed by 0 bases and 3 bases, with 14 bases remaining between them. The chain's CDR3 is CASSLSGWFQDTEAFF. The CDR3 coding sequence is TGTGCCAGCAGTTTATCCGGTTGGTTCCAGGACACTGAAGCTTTCTTT.

The chain has TRBV19 and TRBJ1-2, with D tentatively TRBD1 (5 bases). CDR1 and CDR2 from the germline V gene are LNHDA and SQIVND (reference sequence). The CDR3 runs to 14 residues. V gave up 7 bases and J gave up 8 bases, with 20 bases separating them. The CDR3 DNA reads as TGTGCCAGTACAGGCGTCGGCGTGGGGCGCGGCTACACCTTC. It specifies CASTGVGVGRGYTF.

The rearrangement uses TRBV5-5 and TRBJ2-3, with D perhaps matching TRBD2 (7 bases). Trimming took 5 bases from V and 2 from J, leaving 15 bases between them. The CDR3 covers 15 residues. Germline V gene data show CDR1 as SGHKS and CDR2 as YYEKEE (reference sequence). The CDR3 is CASRTWEGDTDTQYF. The CDR3, as DNA: TGTGCCAGCAGAACGTGGGAGGGGGACACAGATACGCAGTATTTT.

This chain joins TRBV5-4 and TRBJ2-3, with 9 bases aligning to TRBD2. The germline V gene encodes CDR1 SGHNT and CDR2 YYREEE (reference sequence). J was trimmed by 2 bases and V by 1 base; bases with no gene match: 2. The CDR3 spans 15 residues. CDR3: CASSLQRGDTDTQYF. The CDR3 DNA reads TGTGCCAGCAGCTTGCAGCGGGGGGACACAGATACGCAGTATTTT.

Worth noting for this clone: An end of the junction does not agree with germline; a read error may underlie this. This rearrangement joins TRBV6-5 to TRBJ2-7; a weak D match, TRBD2 (6 bases). This CDR3 comprises 15 residues. Germline CDR1 and CDR2: MNHEY and SVGAGI. The CDR3 region has the DNA TGTGCCACCAGTCGTCGACCGGGGGAAACCTACGAGCAGTACTTC. This encodes CATSRRPGETYEQYF.

This clone was seen only a few times. The gene calls are TRBV19 and TRBJ1-1, with D tentatively TRBD1 (5 bases). Germline CDR1 LNHDA, CDR2 SQIVND (reference sequence). The V end lost 3 bases, the J end lost 0 bases, and 8 bases lay between the germline ends. This CDR3 comprises 14 residues. Here the CDR3 reads CASSMGLMNTEAFF. The CDR3 DNA is TGTGCCAGTAGTATGGGACTCATGAACACTGAAGCTTTCTTT.

This clone was observed a single time. The V gene is TRBV2, the J gene TRBJ1-1, with 8 nucleotides matching TRBD1. This CDR3 comprises 14 residues. The junction had 2 bases not matched to a gene; V was cut back by 5 bases and J by 0 bases. CDR1 is SNHLY and CDR2 is FYNNEI in the germline V gene. In DNA form, the CDR3 reads TGTGCCAGCAGTCAGGGGGCTGTGAACACTGAAGCTTTCTTT. Translating it yields CASSQGAVNTEAFF.

J is TRBJ2-4 and V is TRBV29-1; tentatively, D is TRBD1 (5 bases). Germline CDR1 and CDR2: SQVTM and ANQGSEA. Trimming left V 4 bases short and J 0 bases short, with 7 bases between. The CDR3 sequence is 13 residues long. The DNA of the CDR3 is TGCAGCGTTGTTAGGGGAGCCAAAAACATTCAGTACTTC. It is translated as CSVVRGAKNIQYF.

The chain couples TRBV27 to TRBJ1-5; 8 bases fit TRBD1. The CDR3 has 16 residues. V shed 6 bases and J 2 bases; nucleotides not matched to a gene: 9. Germline assignment: CDR1 MNHEY and CDR2 SMNVEV (reference sequence). The CDR3 loop is CASSPQGAGGNQPQHF. CDR3 nucleotide sequence: TGTGCCAGCAGCCCTCAGGGGGCGGGAGGCAATCAGCCCCAGCATTTT.

The chain is built from TRBV5-4 and TRBJ1-6, with TRBD1 identical over 8 bases. CDR3 length: 16 residues. Germline CDR1 SGHNT, CDR2 YYREEE (reference sequence). J gave up 5 bases and V 4 bases, and 8 bases lay outside the gene matches. DNA of the CDR3: TGTGCCAGCAGCCAGGGGACAGGAGCCCATAATTCACCCCTCCACTTT. It translates to CASSQGTGAHNSPLHF.

V usage is TRBV6-6 and J usage is TRBJ1-1; D not certain. The germline V gene encodes CDR1 MNHNY and CDR2 SVGAGI (reference sequence). The CDR3 extends over 13 amino acids. Trimming pared 0 bases from V and 5 bases from J, leaving 7 bases between. The CDR3 sequence is CASSYSRGTEAFF. CDR3 DNA: TGTGCCAGCAGTTACTCAAGAGGGACTGAAGCTTTCTTT.

The rearrangement links TRBV5-1 to TRBJ2-1; D possibly corresponds to TRBD2 (6 bases). CDR3 length equals 16 residues. The germline V gene has CDR1 SGHRS and CDR2 YFSETQ. V was shortened by 0 bases and J by 8 bases, with 18 bases between the two germline ends. The CDR3 region is CASSLARLANGDEQFF. The CDR3 DNA sequence: TGCGCCAGCAGCTTGGCCAGGCTAGCGAATGGGGATGAGCAGTTCTTC.

Concerning this clone: The junction does not match germline at one end; this may be a read error. The chain links TRBV4-1 to TRBJ2-1; D is undetermined. This CDR3 has 14 amino acids. Germline V gives CDR1 MGHRA, CDR2 YSYEKL. CDR3 loop: CASSQIDSNNEQFF. DNA for the CDR3: TGCGCCAGCAGCCAAATTGACTCCAACAATGAGCAGTTCTTC.

Only a few counts were recorded for this clone. The chain has TRBV27 and TRBJ1-2; D uncertain. The CDR3 is 13 amino acids. Trimming removed 8 bases at V and 5 bases at J, with 15 bases between. Germline V gene data show CDR1 as MNHEY and CDR2 as SMNVEV (reference sequence). The CDR3: CASSGPPGYGYTF. For the CDR3, the DNA is TGTGCCAGCTCTGGGCCACCGGGGTATGGCTACACCTTC.

The chain carries TRBV27 and TRBJ1-1, with 9 bases lining up with TRBD1. V gave up 0 bases and J gave up 4 bases; unmatched junction bases: 3. Germline-derived CDR1 and CDR2 are MNHEY and SMNVEV (reference sequence). This CDR3 spans 15 amino acids. CDR3 coding DNA: TGTGCCAGCAGTTTATCCGGACAGGGGAGCACTGAAGCTTTCTTT. The encoded protein is CASSLSGQGSTEAFF.

The chain combines TRBV7-9 with TRBJ1-5, with 10 nucleotides matching TRBD1. CDR1 is SEHNR, CDR2 FQNEAQ, per germline (reference sequence). Trimming took 1 base from V and 0 from J; bases not matched to a gene: 9. This CDR3 is 19 amino acids long. CDR3 loop: CASSLGVGQGVGSNQPQHF. In DNA form, the CDR3 reads TGTGCCAGCAGCTTAGGGGTCGGACAGGGGGTCGGTAGCAATCAGCCCCAGCATTTT.

This chain uses TRBV6-6 with TRBJ1-4, with 9 bases identical to TRBD1. Germline assignment: CDR1 MNHNY and CDR2 SVGAGI (reference sequence). After removal of 6 bases from V and 15 bases from J, the junction contained 8 bases not matched to a gene. This CDR3 has 12 residues. As DNA, the CDR3 is TGTGCCAGCAGGATCATGGGACAGGGTGTGTTTTTT. Residues: CASRIMGQGVFF.

The chain joins TRBV28 to TRBJ1-2, with no clear D. Trimming removed 3 bases at V and 1 base at J, with 9 bases between. CDR1 MDHEN and CDR2 SYDVKM come from the germline V gene. The CDR3 totals 14 residues. In DNA, the CDR3 is TGTGCCAGCAGTTTTCCCTATATTAACTATGGCTACACCTTC. Translation gives CASSFPYINYGYTF.

This clone was picked up one time. The chain joins TRBV7-2 to TRBJ2-7, with D unclear. The V end lost 1 base, the J end lost 0 bases, and 13 bases lay between the germline ends. Germline values: CDR1 SGHTA, CDR2 FQGNSA. This CDR3 is built from 16 residues. CDR3 coding DNA: TGTGCCAGCAGCTTAGATGCAGGCGCCCTCTCCTACGAGCAGTACTTC. This encodes CASSLDAGALSYEQYF.

This chain connects TRBV9 to TRBJ2-1, with 9 bases matching TRBD1. J lost 8 bases, V lost 3 bases, and 12 bases had no gene match. Germline assignment: CDR1 SGDLS and CDR2 YYNGEE. CDR3 length: 16 amino acids. CDR3: CASSATGTGYDHEQFF. CDR3 DNA: TGTGCCAGCAGCGCGACCGGGACAGGGTATGATCATGAGCAGTTCTTC.

This chain joins TRBV11-3 and TRBJ2-3; D possibly corresponds to TRBD2 (5 bases). The CDR3 sequence is 14 residues long. Germline-derived CDR1 and CDR2 are SGHNT and YENEEA. V was trimmed by 2 bases and J by 7 bases, leaving 13 bases between them. The CDR3: CASSLSPADYTQYF. The CDR3 DNA follows: TGTGCCAGCAGCTTATCGCCCGCGGACTATACGCAGTATTTT.

This chain joins TRBV28 and TRBJ1-4; 7 bases agree with TRBD1. With 8 bases clipped from V and 7 bases from J, the junction kept 10 bases outside the gene matches. Germline CDR1 MDHEN, CDR2 SYDVKM. This CDR3 comprises 14 residues. CDR3 amino acids: CASGWTGGSEKLFF. The DNA for the CDR3 is TGTGCCAGCGGATGGACAGGCGGGTCTGAAAAACTGTTTTTT.

The chain combines TRBV11-3 with TRBJ2-3, with TRBD2 matching 9 bases. J lost 0 bases, V lost 1 base, and 2 bases had no gene match. Per germline, CDR1 SGHNT and CDR2 YENEEA. There are 16 residues in the CDR3. CDR3 nucleotide sequence: TGTGCCAGCAGCTTAGGGACTAGCGATAGCACAGATACGCAGTATTTT. This codes for CASSLGTSDSTDTQYF.

This chain links TRBV30 with TRBJ1-3, with a possible D match to TRBD1 (5 bases). Looked up from germline, CDR1 is GTSNPN and CDR2 is SVGIG (reference sequence). V was clipped by 3 bases and J by 0 bases, with 9 bases between them. The CDR3 contains 14 residues. The CDR3: CAWRAGRSGNTIYF. CDR3 sequence (DNA): TGTGCCTGGAGGGCAGGGCGCTCTGGAAACACCATATATTTT.

The CDR3 reads CASSFTVISYEQYF. Here the CDR3 DNA reads TGTGCCAGCAGCTTTACAGTTATCTCCTACGAGCAGTACTTC. The V call is TRBV5-8, the J call TRBJ2-7, with D hard to call. CDR1 and CDR2 (germline): SGHTS, YDEGEE. Trimming stripped 2 bases from V and 0 bases from J, with 9 bases between. The CDR3 extends over 14 amino acids.

Concerning this clone itself: The sample holds other DNA sequences that translate to the same CDR3. This chain uses TRBV9 with TRBJ2-3; D might be TRBD1 (5 bases). Germline V gene sequence: CDR1 SGDLS, CDR2 YYNGEE. The CDR3 is 15 residues long. V was cut by 0 bases and J by 0 bases, with 8 bases left in between. The CDR3 region is CASSVGQPSTDTQYF. Here the CDR3 DNA reads TGTGCCAGCAGCGTAGGACAGCCTAGCACAGATACGCAGTATTTT.

This chain links TRBV12-5 with TRBJ1-1, with D perhaps TRBD1 (6 bases). The V gene lost 3 bases and the J gene lost 8 bases, with 16 bases spanning the gap. CDR3 size: 14 residues. Germline CDR1 and CDR2: LGHNT and FRNRAP. DNA of the CDR3: TGTGCTAGTGGTTTAGCTCCTGACAGGTCAGAAGCTTTCTTT. It translates to CASGLAPDRSEAFF. The full variable domain, rest sourced from reference TRBV12-5 and TRBJ1-1, is DARVTQTPRHKVTEMGQEVTMRCQPILGHNTVFWYRQTMMQGLELLAYFRNRAPLDDSGMPKDRFSAEMPDATLATLKIQPSEPRDSAVYFCASGLAPDRSEAFFGQGTRLTVV.